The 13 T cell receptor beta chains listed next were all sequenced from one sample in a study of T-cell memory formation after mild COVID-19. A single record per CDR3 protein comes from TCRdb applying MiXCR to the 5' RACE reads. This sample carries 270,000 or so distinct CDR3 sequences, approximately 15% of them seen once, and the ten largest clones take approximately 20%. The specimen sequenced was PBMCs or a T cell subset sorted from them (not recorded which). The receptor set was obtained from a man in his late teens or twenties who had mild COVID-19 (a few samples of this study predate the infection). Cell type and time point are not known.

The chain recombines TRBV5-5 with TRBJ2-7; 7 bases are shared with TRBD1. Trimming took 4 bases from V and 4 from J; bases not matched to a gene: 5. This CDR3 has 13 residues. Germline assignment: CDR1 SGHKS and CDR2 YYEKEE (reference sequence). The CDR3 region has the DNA TGTGCCAGCAGCAGGGGACAGCCGTACGAGCAGTACGTC. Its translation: CASSRGQPYEQYV.

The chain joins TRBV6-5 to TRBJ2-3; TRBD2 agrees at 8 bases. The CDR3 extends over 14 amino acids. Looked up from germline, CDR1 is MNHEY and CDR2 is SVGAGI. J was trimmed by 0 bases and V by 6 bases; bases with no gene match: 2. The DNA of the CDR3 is TGTGCCAGCAGACTAGCGGAGAGCACAGATACGCAGTATTTT. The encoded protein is CASRLAESTDTQYF.

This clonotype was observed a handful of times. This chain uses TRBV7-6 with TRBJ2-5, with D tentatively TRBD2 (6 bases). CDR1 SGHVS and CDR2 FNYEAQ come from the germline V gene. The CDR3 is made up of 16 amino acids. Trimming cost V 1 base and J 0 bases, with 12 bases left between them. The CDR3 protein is CASSLVAAGYQETQYF. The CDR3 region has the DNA TGTGCCAGCAGCTTAGTTGCGGCGGGGTACCAAGAGACCCAGTACTTC.

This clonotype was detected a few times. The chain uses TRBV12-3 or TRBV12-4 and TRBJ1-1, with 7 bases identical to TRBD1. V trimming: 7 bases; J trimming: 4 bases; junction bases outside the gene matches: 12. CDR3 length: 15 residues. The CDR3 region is CASTPDRAGGTEAFF. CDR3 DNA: TGTGCCAGCACCCCCGACAGGGCCGGCGGCACTGAAGCTTTCTTT.

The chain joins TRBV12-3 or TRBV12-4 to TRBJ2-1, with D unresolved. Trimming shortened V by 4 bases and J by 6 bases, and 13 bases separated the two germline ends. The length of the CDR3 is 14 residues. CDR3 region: CASSSRRVGNEQFF. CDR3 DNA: TGTGCCAGCAGTTCCCGCCGGGTCGGCAATGAGCAGTTCTTC.

The DNA of the CDR3 is TGTGCCAGCAGCCCCACCCAAGGACTAAAGTACGGGGAGCTGTTTTTT. This sequence encodes CASSPTQGLKYGELFF. J is TRBJ2-2 and V is TRBV9, with D maybe TRBD2 (6 bases). This CDR3 has 16 amino acids. Germline CDR1 reads SGDLS; CDR2 reads YYNGEE. Trimming took off 4 bases at V and 7 bases at J, with 20 bases between the two ends.

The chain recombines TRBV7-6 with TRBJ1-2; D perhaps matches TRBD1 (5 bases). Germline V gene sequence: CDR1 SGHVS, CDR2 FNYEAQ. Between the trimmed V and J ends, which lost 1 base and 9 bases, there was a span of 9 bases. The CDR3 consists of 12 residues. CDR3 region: CASSLGGGSYTF. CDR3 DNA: TGTGCCAGCAGCTTAGGGGGGGGAAGCTACACCTTC.

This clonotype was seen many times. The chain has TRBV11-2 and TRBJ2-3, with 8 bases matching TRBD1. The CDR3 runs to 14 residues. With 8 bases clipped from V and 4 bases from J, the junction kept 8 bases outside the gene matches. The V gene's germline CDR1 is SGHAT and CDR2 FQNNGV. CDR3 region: CASAWTGLADTQYF. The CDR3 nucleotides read TGTGCCAGCGCTTGGACAGGGCTTGCAGATACGCAGTATTTT.

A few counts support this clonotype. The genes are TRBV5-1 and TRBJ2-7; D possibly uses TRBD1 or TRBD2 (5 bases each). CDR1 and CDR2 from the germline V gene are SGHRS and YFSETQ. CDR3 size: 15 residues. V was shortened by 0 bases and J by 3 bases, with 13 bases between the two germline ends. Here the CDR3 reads CASSLEGSDHYEQYF. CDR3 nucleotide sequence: TGCGCCAGCAGCTTGGAGGGGAGTGACCACTACGAGCAGTACTTC.

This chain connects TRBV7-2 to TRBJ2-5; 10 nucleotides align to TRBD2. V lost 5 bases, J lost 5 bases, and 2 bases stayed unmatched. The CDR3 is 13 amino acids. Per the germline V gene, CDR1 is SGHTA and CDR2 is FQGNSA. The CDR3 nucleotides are TGTGCCAGCAGCAGAGCGGGGGGGGAGACCCAGTACTTC. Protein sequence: CASSRAGGETQYF.

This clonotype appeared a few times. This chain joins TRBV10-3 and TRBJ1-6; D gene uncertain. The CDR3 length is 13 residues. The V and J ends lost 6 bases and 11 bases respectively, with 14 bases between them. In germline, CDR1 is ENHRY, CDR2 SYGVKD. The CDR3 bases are TGTGCCATCAGGGGAACGGGCGCCCCACCCCTCCACTTT. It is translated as CAIRGTGAPPLHF.

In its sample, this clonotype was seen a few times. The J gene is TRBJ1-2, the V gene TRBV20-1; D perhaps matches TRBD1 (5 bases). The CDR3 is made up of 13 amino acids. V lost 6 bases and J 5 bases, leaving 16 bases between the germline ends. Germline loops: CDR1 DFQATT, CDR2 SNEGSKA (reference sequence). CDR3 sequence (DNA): TGCAGTGCCCAACGGGGGGAGGGGTATGGCTACACCTTC. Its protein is CSAQRGEGYGYTF.

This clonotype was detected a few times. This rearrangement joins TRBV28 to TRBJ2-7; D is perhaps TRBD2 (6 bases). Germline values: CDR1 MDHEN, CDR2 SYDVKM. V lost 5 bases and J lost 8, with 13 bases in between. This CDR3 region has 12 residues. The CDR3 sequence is CASSLAEGQQYV. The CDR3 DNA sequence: TGTGCCAGCAGTCTCGCGGAGGGTCAGCAGTACGTC.